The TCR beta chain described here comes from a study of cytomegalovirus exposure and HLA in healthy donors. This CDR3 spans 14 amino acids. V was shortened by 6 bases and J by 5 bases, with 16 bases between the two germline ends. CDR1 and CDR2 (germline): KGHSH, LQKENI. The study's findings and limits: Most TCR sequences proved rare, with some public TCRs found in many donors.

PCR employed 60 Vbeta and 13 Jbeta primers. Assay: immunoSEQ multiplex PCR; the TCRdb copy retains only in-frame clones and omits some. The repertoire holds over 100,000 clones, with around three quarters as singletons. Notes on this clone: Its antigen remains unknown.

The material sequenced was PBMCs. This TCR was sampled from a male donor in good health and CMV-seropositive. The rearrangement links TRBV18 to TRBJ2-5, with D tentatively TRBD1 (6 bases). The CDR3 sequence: CASSPSGELETQYF. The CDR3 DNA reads TGTGCCAGCTCTCCTTCAGGGGAGTTGGAGACCCAGTACTTC.